Listed here are 10 T cell receptor beta chains from one sample, sequenced in a study of blood T cells in healthy people across ages (dated by TCRdb to the mid-2010s). Libraries were made using 5' RACE. TCRdb shows the sequencer as Illumina HiSeq 2500. A second PCR of about 7 to 12 cycles was run with a J-beta primer mix and a sample-barcoded 5' primer. TCRdb reworked the public reads: Q25 trimming with fastp, MiXCR clone assembly, productive beta chains retained. Rows are combined by CDR3 protein, so each entry shows the most common genes and DNA. Across this sample there are some 560,000 distinct CDR3 sequences, with about 27% seen only once. The top ten constitute approximately 3.6% of the sample. The same data also contributed to another study, on T cells of mothers and their children.

The specimen was blood. The receptors here all came from a boy younger than 10 in good health.

Regarding this clonotype: The junction and the germline gene differ at one end; a read error may be behind it. The J gene is TRBJ2-2, the V gene TRBV3-1, with 8 bases lining up with TRBD2. CDR3 length: 18 residues. Germline V CDR1 and CDR2: LGHDT, YNNKEL (reference sequence). CDR3 sequence reads: CASSQDAGGALNTGELFF. The CDR3 DNA reads as TGTGCCAGCAGCCAAGATGCCGGGGGGGCCTTGAACACTGGGGAGCTGTTTTTT.

This chain connects TRBV20-1 to TRBJ2-1; perhaps TRBD2 as D (5 bases). The CDR3 extends over 14 amino acids. V was pared by 3 bases and J by 0 bases, with 9 bases between. The germline gives CDR1 DFQATT, CDR2 SNEGSKA (reference sequence). CDR3 in amino acids: CSARFRGSYNEQFF. The CDR3 DNA reads as TGCAGTGCTAGGTTCCGGGGCTCCTACAATGAGCAGTTCTTC.

The J gene is TRBJ2-7, the V gene TRBV30; D is possibly TRBD2 (6 bases). Trimming took 0 bases from V and 5 from J, leaving 14 bases between them. Germline-derived CDR1 and CDR2 are GTSNPN and SVGIG (reference sequence). There are 14 residues in the CDR3. In nucleotides, the CDR3 is TGTGCCTGGAGTGTAGGAGGGAGCGTAAACGAGCAGTACTTC. This encodes CAWSVGGSVNEQYF.

The chain employs TRBV3-1 and TRBJ2-3, with 10 bases identical to TRBD2. Trimming cost V 0 bases and J 0 bases; bases outside gene matches: 3. The CDR3 totals 17 residues. Germline values: CDR1 LGHDT, CDR2 YNNKEL (reference sequence). The CDR3 DNA reads TGTGCCAGCAGCCAAGATGGACTAGCGGTTAGCACAGATACGCAGTATTTT. This translates into CASSQDGLAVSTDTQYF.

This clonotype was seen just once. The chain combines TRBV5-1 with TRBJ1-2; no reliable D call. This CDR3 is 18 amino acids long. Germline-derived CDR1 and CDR2 are SGHRS and YFSETQ. Between the trimmed V and J ends, which lost 4 bases and 8 bases, there was a span of 30 bases. CDR3 sequence reads: CASSTYGRLRDITGGYTF. CDR3 sequence (DNA): TGCGCCAGCAGCACGTATGGACGCCTCCGCGACATAACGGGGGGCTACACCTTC. The whole variable domain, remainder taken from reference TRBV5-1 and TRBJ1-2, is KAGVTQTPRYLIKTRGQQVTLSCSPISGHRSVSWYQQTPGQGLQFLFEYFSETQRNKGNFPGRFSGRQFSNSRSEMNVSTLELGDSALYLCASSTYGRLRDITGGYTFGSGTRLTVV.

This clonotype was seen only a few times. The chain uses TRBV28 and TRBJ2-2, with D possibly being TRBD1 or TRBD2 (5 bases each). The CDR3 is 16 residues long. V dropped 6 bases and J dropped 4 bases, with 18 bases sitting between them. Germline-derived CDR1 and CDR2 are MDHEN and SYDVKM. CDR3 DNA sequence: TGTGCCAGCAGCGTTCCCGGGGCTTCGGGCACCGGGGAGCTGTTTTTT. Translated: CASSVPGASGTGELFF.

The rearrangement uses TRBV18 and TRBJ2-5, with 10 bases aligning to TRBD2. The end of the DNA fits TRBJ2-1 better, so the J call may be wrong. This CDR3 spans 19 amino acids. Germline assignment: CDR1 KGHSH and CDR2 LQKENI. The CDR3 coding sequence is TGTGCCAGCTCACCAGCCCTGCAAAGTAGGCTAGCGGGAGTCAATGAGCAGTTCTTC. Its protein is CASSPALQSRLAGVNEQFF.

This clonotype was counted only a few times. This chain joins TRBV5-4 and TRBJ2-4, with D unresolved. V was clipped by 4 bases and J by 5 bases, with 13 bases between them. Looked up from germline, CDR1 is SGHNT and CDR2 is YYREEE (reference sequence). This CDR3 contains 14 residues. The chain's CDR3 is CASSPENRENIQYF. CDR3 coding DNA: TGTGCCAGCAGCCCGGAAAATAGGGAAAACATTCAGTACTTC.

This sequence joins TRBV6-2 or TRBV6-3 and TRBJ1-5; the D gene is possibly TRBD1 (5 bases). Germline V lookup: CDR1 MNHEY, CDR2 SVGEGT. This CDR3 comprises 14 residues. Between the trimmed V and J ends, which lost 4 bases and 9 bases, there was a span of 16 bases. The CDR3 nucleotides are TGTGCCAGCAGTTCCCCCGGGGCCCTGGGGCCCCAGCATTTT. Protein product: CASSSPGALGPQHF.

This clonotype was seen a few times. The chain links TRBV11-2 to TRBJ2-7; 8 nucleotides align to TRBD1. The CDR3 loop spans 15 amino acids. Germline CDR1 reads SGHAT; CDR2 reads FQNNGV. V dropped 5 bases and J dropped 6; count of bases not matched to a gene: 12. The DNA of the CDR3 is TGTGCCAGCAGCCAACTCAGGGGGCGGAAGGGCGAGCAGTACTTC. Its translation is CASSQLRGRKGEQYF.